This TCR beta chain comes out of a study of T cells after yellow fever vaccination. Looking at the study overall: Preparing low-cell-number fractions relied on SMART-Seq v4 Ultra Low Input.

Trimming removed 3 bases at V and 3 bases at J, with 12 bases between. This CDR3 is 14 amino acids long. This clonotype was detected a few times. TCRdb re-derived calls from the 5' RACE reads in MiXCR, one entry per CDR3 protein. The profile covers some 600,000 distinct CDR3 sequences, with 17% appearing a single time and 15% to 20% taken by the ten largest. The TCR originated in a young man who received the YFV17D yellow fever vaccine. This sample comprised PBMCs, obtained more than 4 days after the first yellow fever vaccination. The gene calls are TRBV12-3 or TRBV12-4 and TRBJ2-7, with TRBD1 as a possible D gene (5 bases). This CDR3 reads CASSLGQGHYEQYF. The CDR3 DNA reads as TGTGCCAGCAGTTTGGGGCAGGGCCACTACGAGCAGTACTTC.